This TCR beta chain was sequenced for a study of blood T cell repertoires in COVID-19. Study-wide context: Both acute and convalescent COVID-19 samples were obtained from the United States, Italy and Spain. PBMCs, B-cell-depleted T cells, or T cells provided the cDNA or gDNA that made up the material.

As handled by the study authors: Quantification of nucleated cells was approximated via reference gene primer amplification. Generated by immunoSEQ multiplex PCR, the TCRdb table keeps only in-frame clones and is missing some. That table is the source of V, J and clone size, and D and trimming were worked out from the DNA. The sample holds hundreds of thousands of clones, about 87% seen once. This TCR derives from a woman in her forties or fifties who had recovered from COVID-19. The sample was peripheral blood.

CDR3 in DNA: TGTGCCAGCAGTCGAGGGGGCATGAACACTGAAGCTTTCTTT. It yields the protein CASSRGGMNTEAFF. The chain couples TRBV6-2 or TRBV6-3 to TRBJ1-1; TRBD1 matches at 7 bases. The germline V gene has CDR1 MNHEY and CDR2 SVGEGT. V was clipped by 5 bases and J by 0 bases; unmatched bases: 3. The CDR3 consists of 14 residues.